This TCR beta chain was found in a study of cytomegalovirus exposure and HLA in healthy donors. Primers: 60 Vbeta forward and 13 Jbeta reverse. Using immunoSEQ multiplex PCR, the repertoire was profiled, and TCRdb retains in-frame clones only, with some absent. The table lists fewer than 250,000 clones, approximately 80% of them singletons. The CDR3 totals 13 residues. From germline, CDR1 is MGHRA and CDR2 YSYEKL. V shed 4 bases and J shed 7 bases, with 11 bases lying between them. The clonotype was recovered from a man younger than 45 in good health and CMV-seronegative. Specimen: PBMCs. V is TRBV4-1 and J is TRBJ1-5; maybe TRBD1 (5 bases). In DNA, the CDR3 is TGCGCCAGCAGCCTACCGGGGGACCAGCCCCAGCATTTT. Residues: CASSLPGDQPQHF.